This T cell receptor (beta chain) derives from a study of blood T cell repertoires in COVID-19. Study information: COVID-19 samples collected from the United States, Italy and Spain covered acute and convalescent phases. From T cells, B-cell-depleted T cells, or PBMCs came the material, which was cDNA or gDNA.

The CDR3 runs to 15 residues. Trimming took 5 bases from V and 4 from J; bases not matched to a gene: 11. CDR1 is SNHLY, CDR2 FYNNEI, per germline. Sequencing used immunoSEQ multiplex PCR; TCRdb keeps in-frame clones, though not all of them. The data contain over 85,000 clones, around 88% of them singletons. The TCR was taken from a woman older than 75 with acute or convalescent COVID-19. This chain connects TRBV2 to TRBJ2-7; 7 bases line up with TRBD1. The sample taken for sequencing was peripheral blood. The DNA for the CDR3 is TGTGCCAGCAGTTATCGACAGGGCGCAGGGTACGAGCAGTACTTC. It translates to CASSYRQGAGYEQYF.